This T cell receptor (beta chain) originates from a study of CD8 T cells in Susac syndrome. The RNA, 0.5 to 1 ug, was put through reverse transcription using random hexamers. TCRdb redid the calling of the immunoSEQ multiplex PCR reads with MiXCR, one entry per CDR3 protein. The sample yields around 130,000 distinct CDR3 sequences, around 95% seen once. The CDR3 totals 15 residues. V lost 6 bases to trimming and J lost 3 bases; unmatched junction nucleotides: 10. CDR1 and CDR2 (germline): MDHEN, SYDVKM. Source material: CD4+ T cells from PBMCs. This rearrangement joins TRBV28 to TRBJ2-7, with TRBD1 identical over 8 bases. The clonotype originates from a human donor with multiple sclerosis. The CDR3 protein is CASSSLTGVSYEQYF. As DNA, the CDR3 is TGTGCCAGCAGCTCGCTGACAGGGGTAAGCTACGAGCAGTACTTC.